This T cell receptor (beta chain) was captured in a study of blood T cell repertoires in COVID-19. As for the study in general: Donors in the United States, Italy and Spain gave samples during acute or convalescent COVID-19. T cells, B-cell-depleted T cells, or PBMCs supplied cDNA or gDNA.

Seattle patient enrollment occurred during active infection, with longitudinal follow-up thereafter. As processed by the authors: Estimates of nucleated cell counts were drawn from the amplification of reference gene primers. The method was immunoSEQ multiplex PCR; TCRdb's version includes in-frame clones alone and lacks a portion of them. From that table come the V and J calls and clone size; the DNA was used to work out D and trimming. The data contain about 150,000 clones, approximately 80% of them seen just once; the ten biggest clones take up 9.5% to 13%. The V and J ends lost 0 bases and 4 bases respectively, with 6 bases between them. CDR3 length: 13 amino acids. CDR1 and CDR2 from the germline V gene are MGHRA and YSYEKL.

V usage is TRBV4-1 and J usage is TRBJ1-2; D is undetermined. Sequencing was performed on peripheral blood. This receptor was identified in an older woman with COVID-19, enrolled during active disease. The CDR3 reads CASSQDGSYGYTF. CDR3 coding DNA: TGCGCCAGCAGCCAAGACGGTTCCTATGGCTACACCTTC.